This is a list of T cell receptor beta chains from one sample in a study of spatial heterogeneity in lung cancer. From the 5' RACE reads, TCRdb called clonotypes with MiXCR, one entry per CDR3 protein. The repertoire includes more than 95,000 distinct CDR3 sequences, 12% of them detected once, and 16% sits in the top ten. Specimen: PBMCs, collected at follow-up. The receptor source for this set is a male donor with early-stage non-small cell lung cancer. Both conserved end residues are part of each CDR3. A D gene is named only where the DNA matches it firmly. Clone size, where shown, is once, few, many, or a class for clones that have expanded.

size | J | D | length | V | DNA | CDR3
many | TRBJ2-1 | TRBD1 | 18 | TRBV6-4 | TGTGCCAGCAGTTCTCCGCGTGACAGGGGGGGCCCTTACAATGAGCAGTTCTTC | CASSSPRDRGGPYNEQFF
few | TRBJ2-1 | TRBD1 | 14 | TRBV10-3 | TGTGCCATCAAACGGGACAGGACAAACAATGAGCAGTTCTTC | CAIKRDRTNNEQFF
few | TRBJ1-1 | TRBD1 | 15 | TRBV10-3 | TGTGCCATCAGAGGGGGGACAGGTGGGAGCACTGAAGCTTTCTTT | CAIRGGTGGSTEAFF
many | TRBJ2-7 | - | 14 | TRBV5-1 | TGCGCCAGCAGCCAGGTGGATGGAACCTACGAGCAGTACTTC | CASSQVDGTYEQYF
few | TRBJ2-1 | TRBD1 | 13 | TRBV10-3 | TGTGCCATCACCCTGGACAGGGACAATGAGCAGTTCTTC | CAITLDRDNEQFF
many | TRBJ2-1 | - | 15 | TRBV7-2 | TGTGCCAGCAGCTTGATGCTAGCCTCCTACAATGAGCAGTTCTTC | CASSLMLASYNEQFF
- | TRBJ2-7 | - | 13 | TRBV27 | TGTGCCAGCAGTTTTCTAGAGGGCTACGAGCAGTACTTC | CASSFLEGYEQYF
many | TRBJ2-7 | TRBD2 | 15 | TRBV4-2 | TGTGCCAGCAGCCAAGGACTAGCGAATAACTACGAGCAGTACTTC | CASSQGLANNYEQYF
once | TRBJ2-1 | - | 15 | TRBV28 | TGTGCCAGCAGTTCAGCCCGTTTTGGGATCGATGAGCAGTTCTTC | CASSSARFGIDEQFF
many | TRBJ2-1 | TRBD2 | 10 | TRBV29-1 | TGCAGCGTTGTAGTAGCGGGGGAGTTCTTC | CSVVVAGEFF
- | TRBJ1-2 | TRBD1 | 15 | TRBV6-2/TRBV6-3 | TGTGCCAGCAGAGATCCGGGACAGGGCAGGTCTGGCTACACCTTC | CASRDPGQGRSGYTF
few | TRBJ2-1 | TRBD2 | 16 | TRBV7-9 | TGTGCCAGCAGCTTAGGGCCTAGCGGGGCCACCAATGAGCAGTTCTTC | CASSLGPSGATNEQFF
- | TRBJ2-5 | - | 13 | TRBV20-1 | TGCAGTGCTAGGAGGGTCGTGGGAGAGACCCAGTACTTC | CSARRVVGETQYF
many | TRBJ1-6 | TRBD1 | 14 | TRBV5-6 | TGTGCCAGCAGCTCCCGGGACAGGGCTTCACCCCTCCACTTT | CASSSRDRASPLHF
- | TRBJ2-3 | - | 13 | TRBV11-2 | TGTGCCAGCACCAACTTGGGAATAGATACGCAGTATTTT | CASTNLGIDTQYF